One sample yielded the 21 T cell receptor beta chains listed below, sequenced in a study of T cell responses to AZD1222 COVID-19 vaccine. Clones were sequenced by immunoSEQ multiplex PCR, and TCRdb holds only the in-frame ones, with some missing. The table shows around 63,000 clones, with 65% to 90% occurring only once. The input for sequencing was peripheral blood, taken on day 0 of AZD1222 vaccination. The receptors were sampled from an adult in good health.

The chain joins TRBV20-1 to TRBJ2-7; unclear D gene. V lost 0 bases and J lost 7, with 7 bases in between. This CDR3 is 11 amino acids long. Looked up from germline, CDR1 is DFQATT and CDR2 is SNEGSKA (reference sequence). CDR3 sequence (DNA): TGCAGTGCTAGAGATCTAAGGGAGCAGTACTTC. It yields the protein CSARDLREQYF.

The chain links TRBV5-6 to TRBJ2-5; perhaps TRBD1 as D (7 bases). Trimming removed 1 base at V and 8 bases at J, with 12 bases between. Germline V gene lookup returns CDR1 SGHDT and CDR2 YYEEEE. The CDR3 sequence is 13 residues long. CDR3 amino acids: CASSLSQGGTQYF. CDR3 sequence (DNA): TGTGCCAGCAGCTTGAGCCAGGGGGGAACCCAGTACTTC.

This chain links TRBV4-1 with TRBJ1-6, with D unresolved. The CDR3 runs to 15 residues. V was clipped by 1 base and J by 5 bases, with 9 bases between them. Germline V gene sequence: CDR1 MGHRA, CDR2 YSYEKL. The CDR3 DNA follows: TGCGCCAGCAGCCAAGCGGCAGGAGATAATTCACCCCTCCACTTT. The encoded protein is CASSQAAGDNSPLHF.

The CDR3 sequence is CAWSPGLGAFF. Here the CDR3 DNA reads TGTGCCTGGTCACCGGGACTAGGAGCTTTCTTT. The chain links TRBV30 to TRBJ1-1; possible D gene TRBD1, 5 bases. CDR3 size: 11 residues. Germline values: CDR1 GTSNPN, CDR2 SVGIG (reference sequence). V shed 5 bases and J shed 10 bases, with 14 bases lying between them.

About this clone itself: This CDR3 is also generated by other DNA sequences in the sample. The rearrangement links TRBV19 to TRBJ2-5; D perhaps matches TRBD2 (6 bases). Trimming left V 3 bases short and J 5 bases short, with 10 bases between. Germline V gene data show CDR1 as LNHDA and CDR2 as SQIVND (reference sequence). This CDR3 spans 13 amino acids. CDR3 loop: CASSIGGRETQYF. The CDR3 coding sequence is TGTGCCAGTAGTATCGGAGGGCGCGAGACCCAGTACTTC.

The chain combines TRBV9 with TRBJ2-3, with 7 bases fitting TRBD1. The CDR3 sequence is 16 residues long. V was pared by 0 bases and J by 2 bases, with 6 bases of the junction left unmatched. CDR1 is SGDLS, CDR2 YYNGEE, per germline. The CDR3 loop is CASSVESGTATDTQYF. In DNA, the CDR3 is TGTGCCAGCAGCGTAGAATCCGGGACAGCCACAGATACGCAGTATTTT.

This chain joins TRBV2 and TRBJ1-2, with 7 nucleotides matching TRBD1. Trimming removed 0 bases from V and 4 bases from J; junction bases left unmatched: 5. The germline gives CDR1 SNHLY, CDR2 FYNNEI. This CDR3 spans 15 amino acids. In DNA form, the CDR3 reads TGTGCCAGCAGTGAAGCTGGGACAGCTGCCTATGGCTACACCTTC. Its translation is CASSEAGTAAYGYTF.

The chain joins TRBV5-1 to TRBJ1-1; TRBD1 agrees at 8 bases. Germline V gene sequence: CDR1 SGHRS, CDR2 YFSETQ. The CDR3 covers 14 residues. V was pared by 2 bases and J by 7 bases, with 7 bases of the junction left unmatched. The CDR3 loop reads CASSFGQGRGEAFF. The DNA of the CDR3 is TGCGCCAGCAGCTTTGGACAGGGTAGGGGTGAAGCTTTCTTT. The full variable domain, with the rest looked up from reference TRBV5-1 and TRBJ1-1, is KAGVTQTPRYLIKTRGQQVTLSCSPISGHRSVSWYQQTPGQGLQFLFEYFSETQRNKGNFPGRFSGRQFSNSRSEMNVSTLELGDSALYLCASSFGQGRGEAFFGQGTRLTVV.

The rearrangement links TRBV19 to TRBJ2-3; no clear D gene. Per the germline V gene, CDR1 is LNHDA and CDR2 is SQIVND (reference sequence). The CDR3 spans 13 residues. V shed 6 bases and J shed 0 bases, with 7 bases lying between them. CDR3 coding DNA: TGTGCCAGTAGCAGAGCGAGCACAGATACGCAGTATTTT. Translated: CASSRASTDTQYF.

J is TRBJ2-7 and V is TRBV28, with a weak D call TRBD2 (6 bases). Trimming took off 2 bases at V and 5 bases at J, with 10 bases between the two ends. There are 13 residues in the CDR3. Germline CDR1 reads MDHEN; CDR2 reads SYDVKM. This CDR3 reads CASSLQGEDEQYF. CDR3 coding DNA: TGTGCCAGCAGTTTACAAGGGGAGGACGAGCAGTACTTC.

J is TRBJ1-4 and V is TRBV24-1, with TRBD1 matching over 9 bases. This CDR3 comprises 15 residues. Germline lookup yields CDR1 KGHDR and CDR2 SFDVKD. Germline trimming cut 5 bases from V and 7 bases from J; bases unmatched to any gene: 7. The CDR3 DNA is TGTGCCACCAGTGGAGGGGGACAGGGTGGTGAAAAACTGTTTTTT. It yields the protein CATSGGGQGGEKLFF.

The CDR3 here is CASSAGQGADGYTF. In DNA, the CDR3 is TGCGCCAGCAGCGCGGGACAGGGGGCCGATGGCTACACCTTC. The J gene is TRBJ1-2, the V gene TRBV5-1, with 12 bases identical to TRBD1. Germline V gives CDR1 SGHRS, CDR2 YFSETQ. After removal of 4 bases from V and 6 bases from J, the junction contained 4 bases not matched to a gene. The CDR3 runs 14 residues.

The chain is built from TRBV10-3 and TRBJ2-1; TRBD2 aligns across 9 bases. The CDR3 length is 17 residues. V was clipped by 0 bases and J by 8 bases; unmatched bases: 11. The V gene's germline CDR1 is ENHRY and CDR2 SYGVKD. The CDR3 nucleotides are TGTGCCATCAGTGAGTCGGCGGGCGGGGGGGCTTTGGATGAGCAGTTCTTC. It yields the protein CAISESAGGGALDEQFF.

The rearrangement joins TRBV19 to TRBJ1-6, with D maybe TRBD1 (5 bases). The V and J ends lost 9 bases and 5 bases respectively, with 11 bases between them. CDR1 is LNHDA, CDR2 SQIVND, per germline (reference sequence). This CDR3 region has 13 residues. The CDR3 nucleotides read TGTGCCAGCCAGGACACCCATAATTCACCCCTCCACTTT. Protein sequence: CASQDTHNSPLHF.

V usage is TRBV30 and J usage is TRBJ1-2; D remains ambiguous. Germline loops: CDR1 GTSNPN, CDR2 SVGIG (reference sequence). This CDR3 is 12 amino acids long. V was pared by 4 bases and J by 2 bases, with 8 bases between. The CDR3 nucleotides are TGTGCCTGGAAGGCGGTGAACTATGGCTACACCTTC. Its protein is CAWKAVNYGYTF.

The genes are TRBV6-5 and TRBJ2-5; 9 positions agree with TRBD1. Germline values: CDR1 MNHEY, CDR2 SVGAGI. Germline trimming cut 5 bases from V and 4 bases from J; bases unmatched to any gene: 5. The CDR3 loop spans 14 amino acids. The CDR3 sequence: CASSSTGGVETQYF. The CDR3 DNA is TGTGCCAGCAGTAGCACAGGGGGCGTAGAGACCCAGTACTTC.

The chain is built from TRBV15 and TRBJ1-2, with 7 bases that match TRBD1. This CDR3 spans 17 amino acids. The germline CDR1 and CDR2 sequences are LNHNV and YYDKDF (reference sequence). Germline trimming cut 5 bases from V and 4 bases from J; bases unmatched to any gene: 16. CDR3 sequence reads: CATSPRPDRTYIYGYTF. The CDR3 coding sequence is TGTGCCACCAGCCCGCGCCCGGACAGGACATATATCTATGGCTACACCTTC.

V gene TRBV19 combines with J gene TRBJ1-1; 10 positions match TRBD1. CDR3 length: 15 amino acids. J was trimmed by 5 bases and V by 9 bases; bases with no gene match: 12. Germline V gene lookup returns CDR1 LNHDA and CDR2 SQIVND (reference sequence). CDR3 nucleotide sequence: TGTGCCAGCAATTCCGTGACAGGGGGCCTGACTGAAGCTTTCTTT. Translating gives CASNSVTGGLTEAFF.

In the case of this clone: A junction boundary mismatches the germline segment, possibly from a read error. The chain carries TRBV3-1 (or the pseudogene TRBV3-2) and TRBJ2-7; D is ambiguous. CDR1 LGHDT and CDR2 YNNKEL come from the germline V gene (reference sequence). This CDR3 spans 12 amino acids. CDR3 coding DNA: TGTGCCAGCAGCCAAGGAACCTACGTGCAGTACTTC. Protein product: CASSQGTYVQYF.

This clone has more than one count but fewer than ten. CDR3 in amino acids: CASLDRETEAFF. CDR3 nucleotide sequence: TGTGCCAGCTTGGACAGGGAGACTGAAGCTTTCTTT. This chain links TRBV28 with TRBJ1-1; the match to TRBD1 covers 8 bases. J lost 5 bases, V lost 8 bases, and 4 bases had no gene match. The CDR3 contains 12 residues. Germline loops: CDR1 MDHEN, CDR2 SYDVKM.

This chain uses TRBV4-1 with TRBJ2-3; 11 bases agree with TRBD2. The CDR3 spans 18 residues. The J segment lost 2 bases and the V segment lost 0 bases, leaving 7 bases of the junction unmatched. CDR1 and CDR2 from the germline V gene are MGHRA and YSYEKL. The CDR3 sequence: CASSQDLLAGGLTDTQYF. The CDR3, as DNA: TGCGCCAGCAGCCAAGATCTTTTAGCGGGGGGGCTCACAGATACGCAGTATTTT.